The 22 T cell receptor beta chains presented below share a single source sample, sequenced in a study of blood T cell repertoires in COVID-19. The assay was immunoSEQ multiplex PCR, and TCRdb's table has in-frame clones only and misses some. The top ten clones hold roughly 3.4% of a sample with 150,000 to 200,000 clones, roughly 86% of them seen once. Material for sequencing was peripheral blood. The receptors derive from a man in his sixties or seventies with acute or convalescent COVID-19.

The rearrangement links TRBV3-1 (or the pseudogene TRBV3-2) to TRBJ2-1, with a possible D match to TRBD2 (5 bases). Per the germline V gene, CDR1 is LGHDT and CDR2 is YNNKEL (reference sequence). Trimming pared 2 bases from V and 10 bases from J, leaving 15 bases between. CDR3 size: 14 residues. CDR3 sequence: CASSQTPRGLEQFF. CDR3 in DNA: TGTGCCAGCAGCCAAACTCCCCGCGGGTTAGAGCAGTTCTTC.

The rearrangement joins TRBV3-1 (or the pseudogene TRBV3-2) to TRBJ2-5, with no clear D. This CDR3 is 15 amino acids long. Trimming left V 0 bases short and J 1 base short, with 9 bases between. In germline, CDR1 is LGHDT, CDR2 YNNKEL (reference sequence). The CDR3 sequence is CASSQDIRLQETQYF. CDR3 nucleotide sequence: TGTGCCAGCAGCCAAGATATTCGTCTCCAAGAGACCCAGTACTTC.

J is TRBJ1-5 and V is TRBV30; D remains unclear. The V end lost 5 bases, the J end lost 2 bases, and 10 bases lay between the germline ends. Germline loops: CDR1 GTSNPN, CDR2 SVGIG (reference sequence). This CDR3 region has 13 residues. The CDR3 DNA follows: TGTGCCTGGGGTGGAGACGGCAATCAGCCCCAGCATTTT. Protein product: CAWGGDGNQPQHF.

V and J are TRBV7-9 and TRBJ2-1, with D possibly TRBD2 on 5 matching bases. V lost 5 bases and J 5 bases, leaving 16 bases between the germline ends. In germline, CDR1 is SEHNR, CDR2 FQNEAQ (reference sequence). The CDR3 spans 15 residues. In nucleotides, the CDR3 is TGTGCCAGCAGCCCCCGAGGGAACCGAAACAATGAGCAGTTCTTC. This sequence encodes CASSPRGNRNNEQFF.

The V call is TRBV29-1, the J call TRBJ2-2; no clear D gene. The CDR3 contains 17 residues. Trimming removed 5 bases at V and 6 bases at J, with 25 bases between. Per the germline V gene, CDR1 is SQVTM and CDR2 is ANQGSEA. The CDR3 DNA is TGCAGCGTTCCTCAGAGAGGCGCCTCCACACCCCCCGGGGAGCTGTTTTTT. Translating gives CSVPQRGASTPPGELFF.

The chain links TRBV7-2 to TRBJ2-1; D is undetermined. Germline V CDR1 and CDR2: SGHTA, FQGNSA. The CDR3 sequence is 13 residues long. The V end was cut by 4 bases, the J end by 4 bases, with 8 bases between. The DNA of the CDR3 is TGTGCCAGCAGCTCCGCAACTTACAATGAGCAGTTCTTC. Translation: CASSSATYNEQFF. The full variable domain, in which reference TRBV7-2 and TRBJ2-1 provide the parts outside the CDR3, is GAGVSQSPSNKVTEKGKDVELRCDPISGHTALYWYRQSLGQGLEFLIYFQGNSAPDKSGLPSDRFSAERTGGSVSTLTIQRTQQEDSAVYLCASSSATYNEQFFGPGTRLTVL.

This chain uses TRBV2 with TRBJ2-1, with 12 bases lining up with TRBD2. CDR1 and CDR2 (germline): SNHLY, FYNNEI. CDR3 length: 14 residues. V shed 5 bases, J shed 4 bases, and the junction held 0 bases outside the gene matches. CDR3 amino acids: CASSTSGGYNEQFF. The CDR3 coding sequence is TGTGCCAGCAGTACTAGCGGGGGGTACAATGAGCAGTTCTTC. Using reference TRBV2 and TRBJ2-1 for the parts outside the CDR3, the full variable domain is EPEVTQTPSHQVTQMGQEVILRCVPISNHLYFYWYRQILGQKVEFLVSFYNNEISEKSEIFDDQFSVERPDGSNFTLKIRSTKLEDSAMYFCASSTSGGYNEQFFGPGTRLTVL.

This clone was found once. V is TRBV9 and J is TRBJ2-7; 9 nucleotides line up with TRBD2. V shed 5 bases, J shed 7 bases, and the junction held 10 bases outside the gene matches. Looked up from germline, CDR1 is SGDLS and CDR2 is YYNGEE. The CDR3 covers 14 residues. The CDR3 DNA is TGTGCCAGCAGTCCCGTAGCGGGAGCTTGGGAGCAGTACTTC. It is translated as CASSPVAGAWEQYF.

The genes are TRBV5-5 and TRBJ1-1; D possibly corresponds to TRBD1 (5 bases). Germline V gene sequence: CDR1 SGHKS, CDR2 YYEKEE (reference sequence). CDR3 length: 14 residues. V lost 4 bases, J lost 0 bases, and 10 bases lay in between. The CDR3, as DNA: TGTGCCAGCAGCCTCCGCAGGGTGAACACTGAAGCTTTCTTT. Its protein product is CASSLRRVNTEAFF. Full variable domain (rest looked up from reference TRBV5-5 and TRBJ1-1): DAGVTQSPTHLIKTRGQQVTLRCSPISGHKSVSWYQQVLGQGPQFIFQYYEKEERGRGNFPDRFSARQFPNYSSELNVNALLLGDSALYLCASSLRRVNTEAFFGQGTRLTVV.

The CDR3 reads CASSITGGVNSNQPQHF. As DNA, the CDR3 is TGTGCCAGTAGTATAACAGGAGGGGTTAATAGCAATCAGCCCCAGCATTTT. The chain uses TRBV19 and TRBJ1-5; a possible D gene is TRBD1 (5 bases). Trimming shortened V by 2 bases and J by 0 bases, and 14 bases separated the two germline ends. The CDR3 length is 17 residues. The germline V gene has CDR1 LNHDA and CDR2 SQIVND (reference sequence).

This chain uses TRBV19 with TRBJ1-5; D may be TRBD1 (6 bases). The length of the CDR3 is 14 residues. Germline V gene data show CDR1 as LNHDA and CDR2 as SQIVND (reference sequence). Trimming took off 7 bases at V and 6 bases at J, with 16 bases between the two ends. Written as DNA, the CDR3 is TGTGCCAGTACCCCGGGGGGGGCCGTTCAGCCCCAGCATTTT. Amino acid sequence: CASTPGGAVQPQHF.

This chain links TRBV3-1 (or the pseudogene TRBV3-2) with TRBJ1-2; D is perhaps TRBD1 (5 bases). The CDR3 totals 17 residues. Germline assignment: CDR1 LGHDT and CDR2 YNNKEL (reference sequence). V was pared by 1 base and J by 7 bases, with 22 bases between. This CDR3 reads CASSQVRLTGDKAGYTF. CDR3 coding DNA: TGTGCCAGCAGCCAAGTTCGATTAACAGGAGATAAGGCTGGCTACACCTTC.

This rearrangement joins TRBV12-3 or TRBV12-4 to TRBJ2-1; D might be TRBD2 (5 bases). Between the trimmed V and J ends, which lost 5 bases and 9 bases, there was a span of 11 bases. The CDR3 runs to 12 residues. In DNA form, the CDR3 reads TGTGCCAGCAGTCTCTGGAGCGGTGAGCAGTTCTTC. This gives the protein CASSLWSGEQFF.

V is TRBV2 and J is TRBJ2-5; TRBD1 aligns across 7 bases. This CDR3 spans 14 amino acids. Germline V gives CDR1 SNHLY, CDR2 FYNNEI. The V gene end was trimmed by 2 bases and the J gene end by 5 bases; junction bases not matched to a gene: 5. CDR3 bases: TGTGCCAGCAGTGAAATCACAGGGGAGGAGACCCAGTACTTC. This translates into CASSEITGEETQYF.

The V call is TRBV30, the J call TRBJ1-2; a weak D match, TRBD1 (5 bases). Germline values: CDR1 GTSNPN, CDR2 SVGIG (reference sequence). The CDR3 extends over 13 amino acids. The V end lost 3 bases, the J end lost 4 bases, and 12 bases lay between the germline ends. For the CDR3, the DNA is TGTGCCTGGAGGGGCCGCGGGACCTATGGCTACACCTTC. Protein: CAWRGRGTYGYTF.

About this clone itself: Additional DNA sequences in this sample encode the identical CDR3. This chain links TRBV28 with TRBJ1-1; TRBD1 is a possible D gene (5 bases). The germline gives CDR1 MDHEN, CDR2 SYDVKM. The CDR3 runs to 14 residues. Between the trimmed V and J ends, which lost 4 bases and 2 bases, there was a span of 11 bases. CDR3 DNA sequence: TGTGCCAGCAGTTCCACAGGTACCAACACTGAAGCTTTCTTT. It codes for CASSSTGTNTEAFF.

V usage is TRBV23-1 and J usage is TRBJ2-7, with TRBD2 as a possible D gene (5 bases). TRBV23-1 is an ORF, with its function uncertain. V lost 7 bases and J 5 bases, leaving 6 bases between the germline ends. The CDR3 extends over 10 amino acids. CDR3 DNA: TGCGCCAGCATCGGGGACGAGCAGTACTTC. As protein: CASIGDEQYF.

This clone was picked up one time. Other DNA sequences in the sample encode the same CDR3. The chain is built from TRBV18 and TRBJ2-5; TRBD1 aligns across 7 bases. Germline-derived CDR1 and CDR2 are KGHSH and LQKENI. Trimming at V came to 6 bases and at J to 2 bases, leaving 3 bases not matched to a gene. This CDR3 comprises 13 residues. CDR3 DNA sequence: TGTGCCAGCTCTCGGGACAGACAAGAGACCCAGTACTTC. Translating gives CASSRDRQETQYF.

The chain recombines TRBV7-9 with TRBJ2-1, with a weak D call TRBD2 (6 bases). Trimming took off 0 bases at V and 3 bases at J, with 9 bases between the two ends. The V gene's germline CDR1 is SEHNR and CDR2 FQNEAQ (reference sequence). CDR3 size: 15 residues. CDR3 sequence: CASSLAEGVYNEQFF. The CDR3 coding sequence is TGTGCCAGCAGCTTAGCGGAGGGAGTCTACAATGAGCAGTTCTTC.

The rearrangement joins TRBV9 to TRBJ2-3, with D tentatively TRBD2 (7 bases). Trimming took 0 bases from V and 5 from J, leaving 13 bases between them. There are 15 residues in the CDR3. The germline gives CDR1 SGDLS, CDR2 YYNGEE. The CDR3 nucleotides are TGTGCCAGCAGCGTAGACAGGGAGCGGGGAGATACGCAGTATTTT. Translation gives CASSVDRERGDTQYF.

This clone was recorded only once. The chain links TRBV7-2 to TRBJ1-2; D may be TRBD1 (5 bases). The length of the CDR3 is 12 residues. Germline V gives CDR1 SGHTA, CDR2 FQGNSA. Deletions cut 6 bases from V and 5 bases from J, with 10 bases between. CDR3 bases: TGTGCCAGCAGTTCGGGGGGGTATGGCTACACCTTC. Translating it yields CASSSGGYGYTF.

The rearrangement links TRBV7-2 to TRBJ2-7, with TRBD1 as a possible D gene (6 bases). V was cut by 1 base and J by 6 bases, with 16 bases left in between. Germline assignment: CDR1 SGHTA and CDR2 FQGNSA. This CDR3 comprises 15 residues. In DNA form, the CDR3 reads TGTGCCAGCAGCTTAGTATTTACAGGGTACAGCGAGCAGTACTTC. It is translated as CASSLVFTGYSEQYF.